Listed below are T cell receptor beta chains from one sample, sequenced in a study of CD8 T cells in Susac syndrome. TCRdb called the immunoSEQ multiplex PCR reads again in MiXCR, with one record for every CDR3 protein. In the table there are about 83,000 distinct CDR3 sequences, 95% of which are singletons. Material for sequencing was CD8+ T cells from PBMCs. The receptors here all came from a human donor with Susac syndrome. Both conserved end residues are part of each CDR3. Fields, in order: CDR3 DNA, CDR3 protein, V gene, CDR3 length, D gene, clone size, J gene. A D gene is named only where the DNA matches it firmly. Clone sizes are given selectively: once, few, many, or a class where the clone is expanded.

TGCAGCGTTGAACCCCAACTAGCGGGAGGGCCGTCAGATACGCAGTATTTT	CSVEPQLAGGPSDTQYF	TRBV29-1	17	TRBD2	.	TRBJ2-3
TGTGCCAGCAGCTCTAACCCAGGACAGGGCAGCTACGAGCAGTACTTC	CASSSNPGQGSYEQYF	TRBV7-9	16	TRBD1	.	TRBJ2-7
TGTGCCAGCAAGCAACGGGACGGAAGTTGGACCGGGGAGCTGTTTTTT	CASKQRDGSWTGELFF	TRBV6-1	16	.	.	TRBJ2-2
TGTGCCAGCAGGAAAACCCGGGAGACCCAGTACTTC	CASRKTRETQYF	TRBV7-8	12	.	.	TRBJ2-5
TGCGCCAGCAGCCCCAGACAGGGGGCGACCGGGGAGCTGTTTTTT	CASSPRQGATGELFF	TRBV4-1	15	TRBD1	.	TRBJ2-2
TGTGCCAGCAGCTTCGGCGGGAGTGCTGAGCAGTTCTTC	CASSFGGSAEQFF	TRBV5-6	13	TRBD2	once	TRBJ2-1
TGTGCCAGTCGGGCAGGGAACACTGAAGCTTTCTTT	CASRAGNTEAFF	TRBV19	12	.	.	TRBJ1-1
TGTGCCAGCAGCCCCCCCATGGGCGATAGCTCCTACGAGCAGTACTTC	CASSPPMGDSSYEQYF	TRBV5-6	16	.	.	TRBJ2-7
TGTGCCAGCAGCGGTACCACAGGGTACACTGAAGCTTTCTTT	CASSGTTGYTEAFF	TRBV7-9	14	.	.	TRBJ1-1
TGTGCCAGCAGTCGGACAGGGCAAGAGACCCAGTACTTC	CASSRTGQETQYF	TRBV12-3/TRBV12-4	13	TRBD1	.	TRBJ2-5
TGTGCTAGCAGCTTCCTCCACACAGATACGCAGTATTTT	CASSFLHTDTQYF	TRBV7-7	13	.	once	TRBJ2-3
TGTGCCAGCAGCAAACCAAGAGGCCAGCGGGTGTTTTTGAATGAGCAGTTCTTC	CASSKPRGQRVFLNEQFF	TRBV12-3/TRBV12-4	18	.	.	TRBJ2-1
TGTGCCAGCAGCCAACTAGGGGAGGAGCAGTACTTC	CASSQLGEEQYF	TRBV4-2	12	.	.	TRBJ2-7
TGTGCCTGGAGGGCAACAGGGGGCTACGAGCAGTACTTC	CAWRATGGYEQYF	TRBV30	13	TRBD1	.	TRBJ2-7
TGTGCCATCAGCGATGGACAGGGCGAGACCCAGTACTTC	CAISDGQGETQYF	TRBV10-3	13	TRBD1	.	TRBJ2-5
TGCGCCAGCAGCTCCGGACAGGGCGACAATGAGCAGTTCTTC	CASSSGQGDNEQFF	TRBV5-1	14	TRBD1	.	TRBJ2-1
TGTGCCAGCAGTGAGGGACAGAGCTCTGGGGCCAACGTCCTGACTTTC	CASSEGQSSGANVLTF	TRBV6-4	16	TRBD1	.	TRBJ2-6
TGTGCCAGCAACCTCCATCAGGGGGTGGGAACTGAAGCTTTCTTT	CASNLHQGVGTEAFF	TRBV21-1	15	.	.	TRBJ1-1
TGTGCCGCCCAGACTAGCGGGCTTTACAATGAGCAGTTCTTC	CAAQTSGLYNEQFF	TRBV2	14	TRBD2	.	TRBJ2-1
TGTGCCAGCAGTTTATCGACAGGGTGGGACACTGAAGCTTTCTTT	CASSLSTGWDTEAFF	TRBV27	15	TRBD1	.	TRBJ1-1
TGTGCCAGTAACAAGGGGGTGAACACTGAAGCTTTCTTT	CASNKGVNTEAFF	TRBV19	13	.	.	TRBJ1-1
TGTGCCAGCACCTCCGCGTTGGGGCGGGAGACCCAGTACTTC	CASTSALGRETQYF	TRBV13	14	.	once	TRBJ2-5
TGTGCCACCAGCGGAACTTCGGGACTAGTCTACGAGCAGTACTTC	CATSGTSGLVYEQYF	TRBV15	15	TRBD2	.	TRBJ2-7
TGTGCCAGCAGTTCGTCTCCACACGAGCAGTACTTC	CASSSSPHEQYF	TRBV6-6	12	.	.	TRBJ2-7
TGTGCCAGCAGCGACCGGGACAGCAAAACGAAGGAGACCCAGTACTTC	CASSDRDSKTKETQYF	TRBV7-9	16	TRBD1	.	TRBJ2-5
TGTGCCAGCAGCCAAGGTTTTGTAGACGAACTAAAAAACATTCAGTACTTC	CASSQGFVDELKNIQYF	TRBV3-1	17	.	.	TRBJ2-4